These 28 T cell receptor beta chains were sequenced from one sample in a study of shared clonotypes between healthy human individuals. Assay used: immunoSEQ multiplex PCR; TCRdb lists only in-frame clones, some missing. This sample carries roughly 2 million clones, approximately 95% of them seen once, and the ten largest clones take about 1.1%. The naive CD8 fraction comprised CD45RO-negative cells positively selected for CCR7 and excluded terminally differentiated effector memory CD45RA+ cells. Sequenced sample: naive CD8+ T cells sorted from blood. The receptors were gathered from a man younger than 35 in good health.

This clone was counted once. This chain uses TRBV7-9 with TRBJ2-2; 8 bases agree with TRBD1. This CDR3 is 14 amino acids long. The germline CDR1 and CDR2 sequences are SEHNR and FQNEAQ (reference sequence). Trimming removed 4 bases from V and 3 bases from J; junction bases left unmatched: 1. CDR3 loop: CASSSTGDTGELFF. CDR3 DNA sequence: TGTGCCAGCAGCTCGACAGGGGACACCGGGGAGCTGTTTTTT.

This clone was seen a few times. The sample contains more than one DNA sequence encoding this CDR3. The V gene is TRBV27, the J gene TRBJ2-7; TRBD1 aligns across 9 bases. The junction had 2 bases not matched to a gene; V was cut back by 2 bases and J by 3 bases. The CDR3 totals 14 residues. Germline values: CDR1 MNHEY, CDR2 SMNVEV (reference sequence). This CDR3 is CASSLVGQGYEQYF. The CDR3 DNA is TGTGCCAGCAGTTTAGTGGGACAGGGCTACGAGCAGTACTTC.

This rearrangement joins TRBV4-1 to TRBJ2-5, with 8 positions matching TRBD1. This CDR3 is built from 16 residues. Germline V lookup: CDR1 MGHRA, CDR2 YSYEKL. V lost 0 bases and J lost 3; bases outside the gene matches: 6. For the CDR3, the DNA is TGCGCCAGCAGCCAAGAAATATCAGGGGGCGAAGAGACCCAGTACTTC. This sequence encodes CASSQEISGGEETQYF.

J is TRBJ1-2 and V is TRBV27; unclear D gene. The germline V gene encodes CDR1 MNHEY and CDR2 SMNVEV (reference sequence). The germline V and J ends were trimmed by 0 bases and 4 bases, with 12 bases remaining between them. This CDR3 comprises 15 residues. The CDR3 protein is CASSLSGRAIYGYTF. The CDR3 region has the DNA TGTGCCAGCAGTTTATCGGGCAGAGCCATCTATGGCTACACCTTC.

This sequence joins TRBV6-5 and TRBJ2-7; possible D gene TRBD2, 6 bases. V lost 5 bases to trimming and J lost 4 bases, with 12 bases between them. Germline-derived CDR1 and CDR2 are MNHEY and SVGAGI. CDR3 length: 13 amino acids. In nucleotides, the CDR3 is TGTGCCAGCAGTCAGAGAGGGACTTACGAGCAGTACTTC. This gives the protein CASSQRGTYEQYF.

The J gene is TRBJ1-6, the V gene TRBV4-3; D call uncertain. The CDR3 is 15 residues long. Looked up from germline, CDR1 is LGHNA and CDR2 is YSLEER. The V and J ends lost 1 base and 0 bases respectively, with 4 bases between them. The CDR3 bases are TGCGCCAGCAGCCAAGCAGCCTCCTATAATTCACCCCTCCACTTT. It is translated as CASSQAASYNSPLHF.

V is TRBV28 and J is TRBJ1-5, with D maybe TRBD1 (6 bases). CDR1 and CDR2 (germline): MDHEN, SYDVKM. V lost 7 bases to trimming and J lost 1 base, with 23 bases between them. This CDR3 contains 18 residues. DNA for the CDR3: TGTGCCAGCACTTTGGCCGGGGGGGCGGGTTACAGCAATCAGCCCCAGCATTTT. It is translated as CASTLAGGAGYSNQPQHF.

This chain uses TRBV27 with TRBJ2-7, with a possible D match to TRBD1 (6 bases). CDR1 and CDR2 from the germline V gene are MNHEY and SMNVEV (reference sequence). V gave up 7 bases and J gave up 4 bases, with 14 bases separating them. This CDR3 is built from 13 residues. CDR3: CASKGGDLYEQYF. As DNA, the CDR3 is TGTGCCAGCAAAGGGGGAGACCTATACGAGCAGTACTTC.

V gene TRBV7-9 combines with J gene TRBJ1-1; D ambiguous. Germline V gene lookup returns CDR1 SEHNR and CDR2 FQNEAQ (reference sequence). V shed 2 bases and J shed 2 bases, with 9 bases lying between them. The CDR3 runs to 14 residues. CDR3 protein: CASSLPLENTEAFF. The DNA of the CDR3 is TGTGCCAGCAGCTTACCTCTAGAAAACACTGAAGCTTTCTTT.

This chain connects TRBV11-2 to TRBJ2-2; D is unclear. The length of the CDR3 is 17 residues. V lost 0 bases, J lost 4 bases, and 15 bases lay in between. Germline lookup yields CDR1 SGHAT and CDR2 FQNNGV. The CDR3 DNA reads as TGTGCCAGCAGCTTAGATTGGGTCATGGGGTTCACCGGGGAGCTGTTTTTT. The encoded protein is CASSLDWVMGFTGELFF.

This sequence joins TRBV4-1 and TRBJ1-2; D gene unclear. Trimming stripped 1 base from V and 5 bases from J, with 14 bases between. The germline gives CDR1 MGHRA, CDR2 YSYEKL. CDR3 size: 15 residues. The CDR3: CASSQVDGEYYGYTF. CDR3 nucleotides: TGCGCCAGCAGCCAAGTCGACGGAGAATATTATGGCTACACCTTC.

The V gene is TRBV11-2, the J gene TRBJ2-5; a weak D match, TRBD1 (5 bases). The germline gives CDR1 SGHAT, CDR2 FQNNGV. Trimming pared 8 bases from V and 4 bases from J, leaving 20 bases between. The CDR3 contains 15 residues. The CDR3 coding sequence is TGTGCCAGCGGATATGAATCGACAGTAAGAGAGACCCAGTACTTC. Translated, it gives CASGYESTVRETQYF.

The chain is built from TRBV7-9 and TRBJ1-4; D is possibly TRBD1 (5 bases). V was trimmed by 7 bases and J by 4 bases, leaving 22 bases between them. The CDR3 extends over 17 amino acids. The germline V gene encodes CDR1 SEHNR and CDR2 FQNEAQ (reference sequence). CDR3 amino acids: CASTYRGLGPGNEKLFF. CDR3 DNA sequence: TGTGCCAGCACCTATAGGGGCCTCGGTCCCGGTAATGAAAAACTGTTTTTT.

This chain connects TRBV4-1 to TRBJ2-3, with TRBD2 matching 8 bases. CDR1 and CDR2 (germline): MGHRA, YSYEKL. Unmatched junction bases numbered 5, after V lost 0 bases and J lost 3 bases. The CDR3 covers 16 residues. The CDR3 DNA follows: TGCGCCAGCAGCCAAGAAGGCGGGGGGCTTACAGATACGCAGTATTTT. Protein sequence: CASSQEGGGLTDTQYF.

The chain recombines TRBV28 with TRBJ1-3; the D gene is possibly TRBD1 (5 bases). Germline CDR1 reads MDHEN; CDR2 reads SYDVKM. The CDR3 is 16 amino acids. Trimming cost V 4 bases and J 2 bases, with 15 bases left between them. The CDR3 loop reads CASSSPETDAGNTIYF. CDR3 DNA sequence: TGTGCCAGCAGTTCTCCGGAGACAGATGCTGGAAACACCATATATTTT.

The V call is TRBV5-1, the J call TRBJ1-1, with 8 bases fitting TRBD1. V dropped 1 base and J dropped 1; count of bases not matched to a gene: 9. The CDR3 loop spans 17 amino acids. Per germline, CDR1 SGHRS and CDR2 YFSETQ. The CDR3 loop is CASSLRGQGAWNTEAFF. The CDR3 coding sequence is TGCGCCAGCAGCTTGAGGGGGCAGGGGGCATGGAACACTGAAGCTTTCTTT.

The chain couples TRBV28 to TRBJ2-1; TRBD1 might be the D (7 bases). Germline CDR1 reads MDHEN; CDR2 reads SYDVKM. This CDR3 has 15 residues. Trimming took off 0 bases at V and 4 bases at J, with 10 bases between the two ends. The CDR3 here is CASSLWTGTYNEQFF. The CDR3, as DNA: TGTGCCAGCAGTTTATGGACAGGGACTTACAATGAGCAGTTCTTC.

This chain connects TRBV13 to TRBJ2-7, with 11 bases that match TRBD1. The CDR3 sequence is 15 residues long. CDR1 and CDR2 from the germline V gene are PRHDT and FYEKMQ (reference sequence). V shed 5 bases, J shed 4 bases, and the junction held 7 bases outside the gene matches. This CDR3 is CASSPGQGAGYEQYF. The CDR3 nucleotides read TGTGCCAGCAGCCCCGGACAGGGGGCAGGGTACGAGCAGTACTTC.

This chain links TRBV5-4 with TRBJ2-3, with TRBD2 matching 13 bases. This CDR3 spans 14 amino acids. Germline CDR1 and CDR2: SGHNT and YYREEE (reference sequence). Trimming removed 5 bases from V and 4 bases from J; junction bases left unmatched: 1. The CDR3 loop reads CASRTSGGADTQYF. The CDR3 DNA sequence: TGTGCCAGCAGAACTAGCGGGGGGGCAGATACGCAGTATTTT.

In this sample, this clone turned up once. This chain uses TRBV28 with TRBJ2-7; D could derive from TRBD1 or TRBD2 (5 bases each). The CDR3 extends over 13 amino acids. The V end lost 3 bases, the J end lost 7 bases, and 13 bases lay between the germline ends. Germline V gene lookup returns CDR1 MDHEN and CDR2 SYDVKM. Here the CDR3 reads CASSLAREWEQYF. The CDR3 DNA follows: TGTGCCAGCAGTTTGGCCAGGGAGTGGGAGCAGTACTTC. The full variable domain, with the rest looked up from reference TRBV28 and TRBJ2-7, is DVKVTQSSRYLVKRTGEKVFLECVQDMDHENMFWYRQDPGLGLRLIYFSYDVKMKEKGDIPEGYSVSREKKERFSLILESASTNQTSMYLCASSLAREWEQYFGPGTRLTVT.

V gene TRBV19 combines with J gene TRBJ2-1, with D tentatively TRBD2 (5 bases). The germline V gene encodes CDR1 LNHDA and CDR2 SQIVND (reference sequence). The CDR3 is made up of 13 amino acids. V gave up 7 bases and J gave up 4 bases, with 11 bases separating them. CDR3 region: CASTRTEYNEQFF. For the CDR3, the DNA is TGTGCCAGTACCCGGACTGAGTACAATGAGCAGTTCTTC. The entire variable domain, with the rest obtained from reference TRBV19 and TRBJ2-1, is as follows: DGGITQSPKYLFRKEGQNVTLSCEQNLNHDAMYWYRQDPGQGLRLIYYSQIVNDFQKGDIAEGYSVSREKKESFPLTVTSAQKNPTAFYLCASTRTEYNEQFFGPGTRLTVL.

The V call is TRBV6-1, the J call TRBJ1-1; possibly TRBD1 for D (6 bases). This CDR3 comprises 16 residues. Trimming shortened V by 3 bases and J by 4 bases, and 18 bases separated the two germline ends. The germline V gene encodes CDR1 MNHNS and CDR2 SASEGT. CDR3 sequence reads: CASSERGTLQSTEAFF. The CDR3 region has the DNA TGTGCCAGCAGTGAGAGGGGGACGCTGCAGAGCACTGAAGCTTTCTTT.

V and J are TRBV7-8 and TRBJ2-7, with D tentatively TRBD1 (5 bases). The CDR3 extends over 16 amino acids. In germline, CDR1 is SGHVS, CDR2 FQNEAQ. The V end was cut by 5 bases, the J end by 0 bases, with 17 bases between. The CDR3 bases are TGTGCCAGCAGCCAACCCCGTACAGGAAGCTCCTACGAGCAGTACTTC. It is translated as CASSQPRTGSSYEQYF.

This sequence joins TRBV13 and TRBJ2-1, with D possibly TRBD1 on 7 matching bases. V lost 4 bases to trimming and J lost 7 bases, with 11 bases between them. Germline values: CDR1 PRHDT, CDR2 FYEKMQ (reference sequence). The CDR3 spans 13 residues. The CDR3 reads CASSWRGLNEQFF. CDR3 coding DNA: TGTGCCAGCAGCTGGAGGGGGCTTAATGAGCAGTTCTTC.

V gene TRBV5-1 combines with J gene TRBJ1-4, with unresolved D. The CDR3 loop spans 14 amino acids. Between the trimmed V and J ends, which lost 5 bases and 3 bases, there was a span of 11 bases. Germline values: CDR1 SGHRS, CDR2 YFSETQ. The CDR3 nucleotides read TGCGCCAGCAGACAGACCGGGCCTAATGAAAAACTGTTTTTT. Its protein product is CASRQTGPNEKLFF.

The rearrangement joins TRBV2 to TRBJ2-5; 7 nucleotides align to TRBD2. The V gene end was trimmed by 7 bases and the J gene end by 0 bases; junction bases not matched to a gene: 5. The CDR3 loop spans 14 amino acids. Looked up from germline, CDR1 is SNHLY and CDR2 is FYNNEI. CDR3 sequence: CASNPGGNQETQYF. The CDR3 DNA sequence: TGTGCCAGCAATCCCGGGGGGAACCAAGAGACCCAGTACTTC.

The chain employs TRBV7-6 and TRBJ2-3; 10 bases are a match to TRBD2. The CDR3 consists of 16 residues. The ends lost 5 bases at V and 5 bases at J; junction bases unmatched: 10. CDR1 SGHVS and CDR2 FNYEAQ come from the germline V gene. CDR3 amino acids: CASSVGAGGPGDTQYF. CDR3 in DNA: TGTGCCAGCAGCGTGGGAGCGGGAGGGCCCGGAGATACGCAGTATTTT.

V and J are TRBV5-8 and TRBJ1-6; TRBD1 agrees at 8 bases. Germline trimming cut 4 bases from V and 10 bases from J; bases unmatched to any gene: 10. CDR3 length equals 15 residues. CDR1 SGHTS and CDR2 YDEGEE come from the germline V gene. The DNA for the CDR3 is TGTGCCAGCAGCACCGAGACAGGGGTAGGGTCACCCCTCCACTTT. Translation gives CASSTETGVGSPLHF.